These T cell receptor beta chains were read from a single sample in a study of hypomethylating agent response in myelodysplastic syndrome. Assay: immunoSEQ multiplex PCR; the TCRdb copy retains only in-frame clones and omits some. The table shows about 10,000 clones, with approximately 86% occurring only once. The specimen comprised bone marrow, sampled before or after starting hypomethylating agent treatment for myelodysplastic syndrome (not recorded which). The origin of the receptors is a human donor with myelodysplastic syndrome. Both conserved end residues are trimmed from each CDR3.

CDR3: ASRVASGRPTDTQY; V: TRBV5-4
CDR3: ASSEGGAWWPPQH; V: TRBV6-1
CDR3: ASSQDLNTEAF; V: TRBV14
CDR3: ASRADRGGLGGNQPQH; V: TRBV23-1
CDR3: AISESGGSTNEKLF; V: TRBV10-3
CDR3: ASSQGTSGRGETQY; V: TRBV27
CDR3: ASSLQGNGEKLF; V: TRBV5-1
CDR3: ASTVQGARQERPQH; V: TRBV2
CDR3: ASSYTGDYEQY; V: TRBV6-5
CDR3: ASSSASGGFYEQY; V: TRBV11-2
CDR3: ASTYGTEAF; V: TRBV5-1
CDR3: ASSLERVSEQF; V: TRBV7-7
CDR3: ASSPRPDSDSTGELF; V: TRBV9
CDR3: ASSLAWEHNEQY; V: TRBV5-1
CDR3: ASSVGIGGLAGLETQY; V: TRBV9
CDR3: ASSYLGQPAPDTQY; V: TRBV6-6
CDR3: ASSLPGLAGEEQY; V: TRBV28
CDR3: ASSLTGTANEKLF; V: TRBV11-2
CDR3: ASSPWTGGKPYEQY; V: TRBV14
CDR3: ASKRTGTGANVLT; V: TRBV6-5
CDR3: ASSPGANYGYT; V: TRBV28
CDR3: ATSPGTGGGYVGGYT; V: TRBV15
CDR3: ASSKPLAGSVGEQY; V: TRBV21-1